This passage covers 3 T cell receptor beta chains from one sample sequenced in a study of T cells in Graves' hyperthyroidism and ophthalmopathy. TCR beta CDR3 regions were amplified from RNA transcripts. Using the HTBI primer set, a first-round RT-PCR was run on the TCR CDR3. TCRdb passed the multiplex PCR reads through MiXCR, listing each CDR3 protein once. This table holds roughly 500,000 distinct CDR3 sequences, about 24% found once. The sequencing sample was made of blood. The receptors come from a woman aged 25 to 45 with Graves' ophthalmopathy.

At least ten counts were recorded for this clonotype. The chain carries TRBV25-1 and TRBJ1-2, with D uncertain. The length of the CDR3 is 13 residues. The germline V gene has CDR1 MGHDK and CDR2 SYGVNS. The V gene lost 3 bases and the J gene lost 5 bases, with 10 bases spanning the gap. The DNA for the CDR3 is TGTGCCAGCAGTGAGGGCAGCGCGTATGGCTACACCTTC. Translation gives CASSEGSAYGYTF.

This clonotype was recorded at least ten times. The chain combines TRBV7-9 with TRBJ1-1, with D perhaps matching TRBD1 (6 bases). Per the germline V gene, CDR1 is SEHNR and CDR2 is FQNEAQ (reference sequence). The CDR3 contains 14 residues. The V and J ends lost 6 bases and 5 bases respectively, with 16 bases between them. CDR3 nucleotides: TGTGCCAGCAGATACAGGGAGGGGGGGACTGAAGCTTTCTTT. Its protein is CASRYREGGTEAFF.

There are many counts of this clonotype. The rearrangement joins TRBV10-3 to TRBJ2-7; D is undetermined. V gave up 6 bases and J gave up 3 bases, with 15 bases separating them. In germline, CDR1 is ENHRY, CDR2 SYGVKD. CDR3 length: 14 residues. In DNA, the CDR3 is TGTGCCATCAGAGGTAACCAGGATGTCTACGAGCAGTACTTC. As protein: CAIRGNQDVYEQYF.